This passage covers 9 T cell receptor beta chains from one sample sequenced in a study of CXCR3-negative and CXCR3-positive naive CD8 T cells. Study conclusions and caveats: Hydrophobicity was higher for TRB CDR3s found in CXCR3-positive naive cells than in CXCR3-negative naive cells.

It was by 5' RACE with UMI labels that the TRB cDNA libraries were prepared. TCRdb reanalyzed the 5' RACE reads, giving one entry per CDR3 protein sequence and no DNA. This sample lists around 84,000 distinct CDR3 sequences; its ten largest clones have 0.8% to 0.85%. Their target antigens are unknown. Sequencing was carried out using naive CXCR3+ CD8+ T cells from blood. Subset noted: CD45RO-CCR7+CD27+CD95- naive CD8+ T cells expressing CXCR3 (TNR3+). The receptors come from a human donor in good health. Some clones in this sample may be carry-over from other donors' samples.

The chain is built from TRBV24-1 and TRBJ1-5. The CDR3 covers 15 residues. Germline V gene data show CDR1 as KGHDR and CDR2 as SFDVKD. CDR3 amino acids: CATSDLAGNSQPQHF.

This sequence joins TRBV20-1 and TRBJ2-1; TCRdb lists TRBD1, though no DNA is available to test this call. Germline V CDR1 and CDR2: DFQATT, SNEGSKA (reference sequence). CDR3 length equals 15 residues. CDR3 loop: CSASPGQGRYNEQFF.

The chain's CDR3 is CASTNGAGGPSYNEQFF. The V and J genes are TRBV5-1 and TRBJ2-1; as DNA is missing, the TRBD2 call by TCRdb cannot be tested. The CDR3 contains 17 residues. CDR1 and CDR2 (germline): SGHRS, YFSETQ.

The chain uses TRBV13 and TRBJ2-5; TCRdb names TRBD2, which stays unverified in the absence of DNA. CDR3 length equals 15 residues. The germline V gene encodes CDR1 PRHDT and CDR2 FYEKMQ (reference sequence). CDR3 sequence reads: CASSLASSGEETQYF.

The chain's CDR3 is CASGQGVKGYTF. The V and J genes are TRBV27 and TRBJ1-2; TCRdb gives TRBD1 as the D gene, but with no DNA this cannot be confirmed. Germline V lookup: CDR1 MNHEY, CDR2 SMNVEV (reference sequence). The CDR3 loop spans 12 amino acids.

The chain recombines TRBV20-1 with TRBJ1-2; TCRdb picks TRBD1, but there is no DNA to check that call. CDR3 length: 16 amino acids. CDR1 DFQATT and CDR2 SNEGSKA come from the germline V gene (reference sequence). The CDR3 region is CSASLTGGIPNYGYTF.

CDR3 region: CSARDNIFKPGPEQYF. The rearrangement joins TRBV20-1 to TRBJ2-7; without DNA, the TCRdb call of TRBD2 cannot be checked. This CDR3 has 16 residues. Germline CDR1 DFQATT, CDR2 SNEGSKA (reference sequence).

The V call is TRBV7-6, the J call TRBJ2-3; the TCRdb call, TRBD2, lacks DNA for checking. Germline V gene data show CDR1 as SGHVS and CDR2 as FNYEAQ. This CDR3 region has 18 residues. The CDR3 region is CASSFPRGGRSRTDTQYF.

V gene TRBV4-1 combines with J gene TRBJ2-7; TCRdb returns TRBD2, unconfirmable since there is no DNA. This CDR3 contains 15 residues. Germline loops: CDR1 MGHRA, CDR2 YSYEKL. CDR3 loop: CASSQGLAGGGEQYF.